These 17 T cell receptor beta chains were sequenced from one sample in a study of T cells after somatic rescue of genetic block. The table came from immunoSEQ multiplex PCR; TCRdb's copy has only in-frame clones and leaves some out. Of roughly 71,000 clones in the sample, approximately 90% are singletons; the top ten hold roughly 2.9%. Sequencing was performed on peripheral blood mononuclear cells (PBMCs). The receptors shown here come from a man aged 25 to 45.

The rearrangement uses TRBV18 and TRBJ2-7; D may be TRBD1 or TRBD2 (5 bases each). The V gene's germline CDR1 is KGHSH and CDR2 LQKENI. This CDR3 is 14 amino acids long. V shed 3 bases and J shed 6 bases, with 15 bases lying between them. The CDR3 here is CASSPGLRGAEQYF. Written as DNA, the CDR3 is TGTGCCAGCTCACCCGGGCTTAGGGGAGCCGAGCAGTACTTC.

This clone was seen a single time. Here the CDR3 DNA reads TGTGCCAGCAGTTTGGAGGGCCTTTACTACGAGCAGTACTTC. Amino acids: CASSLEGLYYEQYF. The chain carries TRBV28 and TRBJ2-7; TRBD2 might be the D (6 bases). Trimming shortened V by 3 bases and J by 3 bases, and 12 bases separated the two germline ends. The length of the CDR3 is 14 residues. The germline gives CDR1 MDHEN, CDR2 SYDVKM.

The chain joins TRBV5-1 to TRBJ1-4; the match to TRBD1 covers 9 bases. The CDR3 runs 15 residues. Germline V lookup: CDR1 SGHRS, CDR2 YFSETQ. V gave up 0 bases and J gave up 10 bases; unmatched junction bases: 7. This CDR3 reads CASSLEGTGTAKLFF. DNA for the CDR3: TGCGCCAGCAGCTTGGAGGGGACAGGGACCGCAAAACTGTTTTTT.

This clone was detected only once. The genes are TRBV4-2 and TRBJ2-7, with D possibly matching TRBD1 (6 bases). Trimming left V 0 bases short and J 7 bases short, with 13 bases between. In germline, CDR1 is LGHNA, CDR2 YNFKEQ. The CDR3 covers 14 residues. This CDR3 reads CASSQEDSLREQYF. DNA of the CDR3: TGTGCCAGCAGCCAAGAGGACAGTCTGAGGGAGCAGTACTTC.

V gene TRBV4-2 combines with J gene TRBJ2-6; D tentatively reads TRBD1 or TRBD2 (5 bases each). The CDR3 runs 14 residues. With 5 bases removed from V and 0 bases from J, the gap between germline ends came to 5 bases. Per germline, CDR1 LGHNA and CDR2 YNFKEQ. CDR3 sequence: CASSGGSGANVLTF. The CDR3, as DNA: TGTGCCAGCAGCGGGGGCTCTGGGGCCAACGTCCTGACTTTC.

V is TRBV9 and J is TRBJ2-2; 8 bases agree with TRBD1. The J segment lost 1 base and the V segment lost 3 bases, leaving 5 bases of the junction unmatched. In germline, CDR1 is SGDLS, CDR2 YYNGEE. This CDR3 contains 16 residues. CDR3 bases: TGTGCCAGCAGCGCCTCCGGGACAGGGAACACCGGGGAGCTGTTTTTT. The encoded protein is CASSASGTGNTGELFF.

The chain uses TRBV5-4 and TRBJ2-7, with 8 positions matching TRBD1. The CDR3 consists of 13 residues. Germline trimming cut 7 bases from V and 3 bases from J; bases unmatched to any gene: 6. Germline loops: CDR1 SGHNT, CDR2 YYREEE (reference sequence). The CDR3 DNA reads TGTGCCAGCGGGAGACAGGGGATCTACGAGCAGTACTTC. It translates to CASGRQGIYEQYF.

This chain connects TRBV19 to TRBJ1-5, with TRBD1 matching over 9 bases. Germline-derived CDR1 and CDR2 are LNHDA and SQIVND (reference sequence). This CDR3 is 16 amino acids long. J was trimmed by 0 bases and V by 5 bases; bases with no gene match: 5. CDR3: CASSLGGQGSNQPQHF. The CDR3, as DNA: TGTGCCAGTAGTCTTGGGGGACAGGGTAGCAATCAGCCCCAGCATTTT.

The chain combines TRBV7-8 with TRBJ2-3; D may be TRBD2 (5 bases). Between the trimmed V and J ends, which lost 0 bases and 6 bases, there was a span of 10 bases. This CDR3 spans 14 amino acids. CDR1 and CDR2 from the germline V gene are SGHVS and FQNEAQ. The CDR3 DNA reads TGTGCCAGCAGCTTAGCGCAGGAGGAGGATACGCAGTATTTT. The encoded protein is CASSLAQEEDTQYF.

V gene TRBV19 combines with J gene TRBJ2-2; 9 nucleotides align to TRBD2. This CDR3 region has 17 residues. Germline assignment: CDR1 LNHDA and CDR2 SQIVND (reference sequence). Unmatched junction bases numbered 6, after V lost 0 bases and J lost 4 bases. The CDR3 sequence is CASSIDTGLASTGELFF. The CDR3 DNA sequence: TGTGCCAGTAGTATAGACACAGGACTAGCGAGCACCGGGGAGCTGTTTTTT.

The rearrangement uses TRBV9 and TRBJ2-1, with 11 bases identical to TRBD1. The CDR3 sequence is 17 residues long. The J segment lost 2 bases and the V segment lost 5 bases, leaving 9 bases of the junction unmatched. The germline CDR1 and CDR2 sequences are SGDLS and YYNGEE. CDR3 protein: CASSRRSGQGAYNEQFF. Written as DNA, the CDR3 is TGTGCCAGCAGTCGTAGATCGGGACAGGGGGCCTACAATGAGCAGTTCTTC.

This chain joins TRBV6-6 and TRBJ2-5, with TRBD2 matching 11 bases. This CDR3 comprises 16 residues. The ends lost 4 bases at V and 2 bases at J; junction bases unmatched: 6. The germline CDR1 and CDR2 sequences are MNHNY and SVGAGI (reference sequence). CDR3 sequence reads: CASSFSLAGEQETQYF. The CDR3 bases are TGTGCCAGCAGTTTCTCACTAGCGGGAGAGCAAGAGACCCAGTACTTC.

The chain recombines TRBV28 with TRBJ2-7; 7 bases are a match to TRBD1. V lost 6 bases, J lost 3 bases, and 8 bases stayed unmatched. The CDR3 length is 14 residues. The germline gives CDR1 MDHEN, CDR2 SYDVKM. The CDR3 spells CASSRDRANYEQYF. CDR3 in DNA: TGTGCCAGCAGCCGAGACAGGGCTAACTACGAGCAGTACTTC.

The chain has TRBV7-9 and TRBJ1-5; D uncertain. Germline V lookup: CDR1 SEHNR, CDR2 FQNEAQ (reference sequence). The CDR3 length is 14 residues. V dropped 3 bases and J dropped 3 bases, with 9 bases sitting between them. CDR3: CASSLGSFNQPQHF. Written as DNA, the CDR3 is TGTGCCAGCAGCTTGGGCTCTTTCAATCAGCCCCAGCATTTT.

The CDR3 protein is CASSRSGDGQFF. The CDR3 DNA is TGCGCCAGCAGCAGAAGCGGCGATGGGCAGTTCTTC. This chain connects TRBV5-1 to TRBJ2-1; maybe TRBD2 (5 bases). This CDR3 is 12 amino acids long. Germline lookup yields CDR1 SGHRS and CDR2 YFSETQ. V lost 4 bases, J lost 12 bases, and 14 bases lay in between.

The chain employs TRBV2 and TRBJ2-7, with 9 bases lining up with TRBD1. The V gene end was trimmed by 4 bases and the J gene end by 2 bases; junction bases not matched to a gene: 6. This CDR3 is 15 amino acids long. Germline V gene lookup returns CDR1 SNHLY and CDR2 FYNNEI. The CDR3 reads CASSAGQGYTYEQYF. The CDR3 DNA is TGTGCCAGCAGTGCGGGACAGGGTTATACCTACGAGCAGTACTTC.

The chain joins TRBV27 to TRBJ2-7; 8 bases are a match to TRBD2. Germline V gene data show CDR1 as MNHEY and CDR2 as SMNVEV (reference sequence). V was pared by 2 bases and J by 3 bases, with 6 bases of the junction left unmatched. CDR3 length: 15 residues. The CDR3 sequence: CASSLAGGPLYEQYF. CDR3 sequence (DNA): TGTGCCAGCAGTTTAGCGGGAGGCCCCCTCTACGAGCAGTACTTC.